This entry describes one T cell receptor (beta chain). V gave up 0 bases and J gave up 3 bases, with 10 bases separating them. Germline assignment: CDR1 LGHNA and CDR2 YNFKEQ. The CDR3 has 15 amino acids. Treatment denoted: therapeutic diphenylcyclopropenone sensitization with weekly scalp DPC. The source of the sample is a study of human T cells and chemical hapten exposure. The library tagged each cDNA molecule with unique molecular identifiers. A single record per CDR3 protein comes from TCRdb applying MiXCR to the reads. The table shows 3,500 to 4,500 distinct CDR3 sequences, with around 48% occurring only once.

This clonotype originated in an adult with alopecia areata. Some clones in this sample may be carry-over from other donors' samples. This table probably holds off-target reads from a library built for another chain. This chain connects TRBV4-2 to TRBJ2-3; D call uncertain. Here the sequenced sample was whole blood, taken before DPC sensitization or 2, 6, or about 24 weeks after (not recorded which). The CDR3 loop is CASSQDYILTDTQYF. CDR3 in DNA: TGTGCCAGCAGCCAAGATTATATATTGACAGATACGCAGTATTTT.